This TCR beta chain was identified during a study of monozygotic twins with inflammatory bowel disease. Whole-study results and caveats: Healthy co-twins, by inverse Simpson, had higher TCRbeta diversity than their siblings with IBD.

Per donor there was one draw, yielding a blood sample of around 2.5 ml. For each CDR3 protein, TCRdb gives one entry from its re-call of the 5' RACE reads, without DNA. The specimen's table records some 89,000 distinct CDR3 sequences. CDR1 is MGHDK, CDR2 SYGVNS, per germline. CDR3 length: 14 residues. With regard to this clonotype: Its antigen remains unidentified.

This TCR was recovered from a human donor with ulcerative colitis or Crohn's disease, or a healthy co-twin of an affected twin (not recorded which). J is TRBJ1-4 and V is TRBV25-1. The source material was blood. CDR3 amino acids: CASSVGATNEKLFF.